One sample yielded the 2 T cell receptor beta chains listed below, sequenced in a study of T cells after yellow fever vaccination. TCRdb recomputed calls from the 5' RACE reads with MiXCR, one row per CDR3 protein. Here the sample spans some 200,000 distinct CDR3 sequences, 2.5% to 3.5% being singletons. The starting material was CD4+ T cells sorted from PBMCs, obtained 10 days after the yellow fever booster vaccination. The receptors originated from a man aged 18 to 30 who received the YFV17D yellow fever vaccine.

This clonotype was detected many times. The V gene is TRBV15, the J gene TRBJ2-1; D unclear. The CDR3 contains 9 residues. From germline, CDR1 is LNHNV and CDR2 YYDKDF (reference sequence). Trimming cost V 8 bases and J 10 bases, with 6 bases left between them. The CDR3 nucleotides read TGTGCCACCGTTTGGGAGCAGTTCTTC. The encoded protein is CATVWEQFF.

This clonotype appeared many times. The chain joins TRBV5-1 to TRBJ2-3; 8 nucleotides agree with TRBD1. The V gene end was trimmed by 2 bases and the J gene end by 8 bases; junction bases not matched to a gene: 10. The V gene's germline CDR1 is SGHRS and CDR2 YFSETQ. The CDR3 length is 15 residues. Here the CDR3 reads CASSFDRGAGGTQYF. CDR3 sequence (DNA): TGCGCCAGCAGCTTTGACAGGGGCGCTGGAGGTACGCAGTATTTT.